Sequencing of this T cell receptor beta chain was carried out in a study of technical replicates of blood from a handful of donors. Libraries were prepared by immunoSEQ multiplex PCR; TCRdb keeps only in-frame clonotypes and omits some of them. This sample carries around 72,000 clones, over 95% of them seen once, and the ten largest clones take around 0.2%. This clone was observed a single time. CDR3 size: 13 residues. V trimming: 6 bases; J trimming: 4 bases; junction bases outside the gene matches: 3. Germline V lookup: CDR1 SGHVS, CDR2 FQNEAQ. The source of this sequence is a human donor in good health. Specimen: T cells isolated from PBMCs. V and J are TRBV7-8 and TRBJ2-7, with 10 bases matching TRBD1. CDR3 residues: CASSPDRGYEQYF. CDR3 DNA sequence: TGTGCCAGCAGTCCGGACAGGGGGTACGAGCAGTACTTC.